These 20 T cell receptor beta chains originate from one sample sequenced in a study of blood T cell repertoires in COVID-19. Sequencing used immunoSEQ multiplex PCR; TCRdb keeps in-frame clones, though not all of them. Here the sample spans 350,000 to 400,000 clones, 70% to 90% being singletons. Specimen: peripheral blood. These receptors came from a woman aged 60 to 75 with COVID-19, enrolled during active disease.

The J gene is TRBJ1-5, the V gene TRBV4-1; D is possibly TRBD1 (5 bases). Germline values: CDR1 MGHRA, CDR2 YSYEKL. The V gene lost 0 bases and the J gene lost 2 bases, with 14 bases spanning the gap. The CDR3 contains 17 residues. For the CDR3, the DNA is TGCGCCAGCAGCCAAGATTCGGGGGTGTGGGGCAATCAGCCCCAGCATTTT. Translation gives CASSQDSGVWGNQPQHF.

This clone was counted a few times. The chain has TRBV7-9 and TRBJ2-7; D possibly corresponds to TRBD1 (6 bases). Trimming shortened V by 3 bases and J by 4 bases, and 10 bases separated the two germline ends. CDR3 length: 13 amino acids. Germline CDR1 and CDR2: SEHNR and FQNEAQ (reference sequence). Here the CDR3 DNA reads TGTGCCAGCAGCTTTTCGACAGGATACGAGCAGTACTTC. Protein: CASSFSTGYEQYF.

This rearrangement joins TRBV4-2 to TRBJ2-5; 12 positions match TRBD2. This CDR3 is built from 16 residues. The V and J ends lost 1 base and 3 bases, in that order; junction bases with no gene match: 3. Germline loops: CDR1 LGHNA, CDR2 YNFKEQ. This CDR3 is CASSQGPSGGEETQYF. Written as DNA, the CDR3 is TGTGCCAGCAGCCAAGGTCCTAGCGGGGGGGAAGAGACCCAGTACTTC.

The chain joins TRBV11-3 to TRBJ2-1; 9 nucleotides align to TRBD2. V trimming: 1 base; J trimming: 9 bases; junction bases outside the gene matches: 7. CDR3 length equals 15 residues. The germline CDR1 and CDR2 sequences are SGHNT and YENEEA. CDR3 sequence (DNA): TGTGCCAGCAGCTTAGCTAGCGGGGCGGGGGGTGAGCAGTTCTTC. It yields the protein CASSLASGAGGEQFF.

This clone was counted a few times. The V gene is TRBV18, the J gene TRBJ1-5, with D tentatively TRBD1 (6 bases). This CDR3 is built from 15 residues. Germline values: CDR1 KGHSH, CDR2 LQKENI. V dropped 3 bases and J dropped 4 bases, with 13 bases sitting between them. CDR3 DNA: TGTGCCAGCTCACCCGCAGGGGCGAGTAATCAGCCCCAGCATTTT. It translates to CASSPAGASNQPQHF.

The CDR3 coding sequence is TGTGCCAGCAGCTCAGACTTGTCCGGTACGCAGTATTTT. Translation gives CASSSDLSGTQYF. V and J are TRBV7-2 and TRBJ2-3, with D uncertain. This CDR3 spans 13 amino acids. V lost 4 bases and J lost 8, with 13 bases in between. Germline CDR1 is SGHTA and CDR2 is FQGNSA.

The table lists this clone with a few counts. The CDR3 DNA sequence: TGTGCCAGCAGTCCAGGACAGGGAGGGTCGGTCGGCTACACCTTC. Translated: CASSPGQGGSVGYTF. The V and J genes are TRBV6-5 and TRBJ1-2; TRBD1 matches at 8 bases. Germline assignment: CDR1 MNHEY and CDR2 SVGAGI. The CDR3 spans 15 residues. V was clipped by 5 bases and J by 8 bases; unmatched bases: 13.

The chain has TRBV7-6 and TRBJ1-1; 8 bases agree with TRBD1. With 3 bases clipped from V and 1 base from J, the junction kept 7 bases outside the gene matches. Germline values: CDR1 SGHVS, CDR2 FNYEAQ. The CDR3 length is 16 residues. DNA of the CDR3: TGTGCCAGCAGCTTCAGGACAGGGCCGACGAACACTGAAGCTTTCTTT. It specifies CASSFRTGPTNTEAFF.

The chain carries TRBV12-5 and TRBJ2-2; 8 positions match TRBD1. This CDR3 spans 15 amino acids. Germline CDR1 is LGHNT and CDR2 is FRNRAP. J gave up 0 bases and V 5 bases, and 2 bases lay outside the gene matches. In DNA form, the CDR3 reads TGTGCTAGTGGTGGACAGGGATCGAACACCGGGGAGCTGTTTTTT. Amino acids: CASGGQGSNTGELFF.

This rearrangement joins TRBV6-2 or TRBV6-3 to TRBJ1-5; 8 bases are shared with TRBD1. This CDR3 spans 16 amino acids. The junction had 6 bases not matched to a gene; V was cut back by 1 base and J by 4 bases. The germline V gene has CDR1 MNHEY and CDR2 SVGEGT. The CDR3 DNA sequence: TGTGCCAGCAGTTACTTTGGCAGGGGGCGGAATCAGCCCCAGCATTTT. This gives the protein CASSYFGRGRNQPQHF.

The chain is built from TRBV4-2 and TRBJ1-2; D is uncertain. Germline loops: CDR1 LGHNA, CDR2 YNFKEQ. Trimming pared 0 bases from V and 6 bases from J, leaving 11 bases between. CDR3 length equals 14 residues. Here the CDR3 DNA reads TGTGCCAGCAGCCAAGATTTCGGTGTAGATGGCTACACCTTC. Encoded protein: CASSQDFGVDGYTF.

The chain couples TRBV5-6 to TRBJ1-3, with D uncertain. V was cut by 2 bases and J by 2 bases, with 8 bases left in between. The germline V gene has CDR1 SGHDT and CDR2 YYEEEE. This CDR3 comprises 14 residues. The CDR3 region has the DNA TGTGCCAGCAGCTTTTCCCAAACTGGAAACACCATATATTTT. Its translation is CASSFSQTGNTIYF.

This chain joins TRBV27 and TRBJ2-7, with TRBD1 matching 11 bases. The CDR3 spans 17 residues. Unmatched junction bases numbered 13, after V lost 5 bases and J lost 4 bases. Germline values: CDR1 MNHEY, CDR2 SMNVEV (reference sequence). In DNA, the CDR3 is TGTGCCAGCAGTCCCCTCGGGGGGACAGGGGGTATTTACGAGCAGTACTTC. It encodes CASSPLGGTGGIYEQYF.

Remarks on this clone: The junction shows a germline mismatch at one end, possibly a read error. The chain combines TRBV14 with TRBJ2-3, with 8 positions matching TRBD2. Germline V gene sequence: CDR1 SGHDN, CDR2 FVKESK. This CDR3 has 14 amino acids. The CDR3 loop is CATSIAGSTDTQYF. DNA of the CDR3: TGTGCCACCAGCATAGCGGGGAGCACAGATACGCAGTATTTT.

Here the CDR3 DNA reads TGTGCCAGCAGTTTATCGCCCAGCGGGGGGGCGGGGACCCAGTACTTC. Protein: CASSLSPSGGAGTQYF. The V gene is TRBV27, the J gene TRBJ2-5, with TRBD2 matching 10 bases. CDR1 MNHEY and CDR2 SMNVEV come from the germline V gene (reference sequence). This CDR3 is 16 amino acids long. Trimming removed 0 bases from V and 7 bases from J; junction bases left unmatched: 8.

The chain couples TRBV6-1 to TRBJ1-2; D is perhaps TRBD1 (5 bases). CDR1 is MNHNS and CDR2 is SASEGT in the germline V gene. The CDR3 is 12 amino acids. Trimming removed 5 bases at V and 4 bases at J, with 8 bases between. The CDR3 DNA reads TGTGCCAGCAGTCCCCAGGGCTATGGCTACACCTTC. It translates to CASSPQGYGYTF.

The genes are TRBV10-1 and TRBJ2-1; maybe TRBD1 (6 bases). Germline assignment: CDR1 WNHNN and CDR2 SYGVQD (reference sequence). Trimming took off 2 bases at V and 2 bases at J, with 10 bases between the two ends. This CDR3 region has 15 residues. The CDR3 region has the DNA TGCGCCAGCAGTGAGGGCAGGGGAACCTACAATGAGCAGTTCTTC. Encoded protein: CASSEGRGTYNEQFF.

This chain uses TRBV7-9 with TRBJ1-2, with D possibly being TRBD1 (6 bases). The CDR3 spans 13 residues. V was trimmed by 4 bases and J by 7 bases, leaving 13 bases between them. From germline, CDR1 is SEHNR and CDR2 FQNEAQ (reference sequence). CDR3 loop: CASSYMDSFGYTF. The CDR3 nucleotides are TGTGCCAGCAGCTACATGGACAGTTTTGGCTACACCTTC.

The V gene is TRBV19, the J gene TRBJ1-3; no reliable D call. V lost 6 bases and J 1 base, leaving 13 bases between the germline ends. This CDR3 has 15 amino acids. CDR1 and CDR2 from the germline V gene are LNHDA and SQIVND (reference sequence). The CDR3 coding sequence is TGTGCCAGTAGGGCCTCCCCAAGATCTGGAAACACCATATATTTT. Its protein product is CASRASPRSGNTIYF.

The chain carries TRBV27 and TRBJ1-2, with 9 bases matching TRBD1. This CDR3 has 15 amino acids. The germline gives CDR1 MNHEY, CDR2 SMNVEV (reference sequence). V was clipped by 5 bases and J by 8 bases; unmatched bases: 12. The chain's CDR3 is CASSPLGTGSGGYTF. The DNA for the CDR3 is TGTGCCAGCAGTCCCCTTGGGACAGGGTCTGGGGGCTACACCTTC.